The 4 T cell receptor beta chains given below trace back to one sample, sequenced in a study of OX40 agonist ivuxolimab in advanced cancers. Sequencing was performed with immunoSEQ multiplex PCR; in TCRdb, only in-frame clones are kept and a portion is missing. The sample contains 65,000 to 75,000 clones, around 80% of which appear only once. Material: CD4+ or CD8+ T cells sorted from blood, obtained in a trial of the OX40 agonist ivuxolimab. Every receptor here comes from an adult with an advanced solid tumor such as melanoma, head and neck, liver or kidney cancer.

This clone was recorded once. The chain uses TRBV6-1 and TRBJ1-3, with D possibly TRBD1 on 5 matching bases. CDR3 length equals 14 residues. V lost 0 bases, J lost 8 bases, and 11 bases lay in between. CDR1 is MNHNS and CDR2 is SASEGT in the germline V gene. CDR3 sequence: CASSEAGTRDTIYF. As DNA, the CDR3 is TGTGCCAGCAGTGAAGCAGGGACCCGAGACACCATATATTTT.

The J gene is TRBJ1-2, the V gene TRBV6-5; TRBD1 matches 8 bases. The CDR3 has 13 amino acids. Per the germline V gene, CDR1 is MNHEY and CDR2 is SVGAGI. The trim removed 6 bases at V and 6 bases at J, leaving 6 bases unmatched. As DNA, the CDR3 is TGTGCCAGCAGAGACAGGGGTACGGATGGCTACACCTTC. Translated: CASRDRGTDGYTF.

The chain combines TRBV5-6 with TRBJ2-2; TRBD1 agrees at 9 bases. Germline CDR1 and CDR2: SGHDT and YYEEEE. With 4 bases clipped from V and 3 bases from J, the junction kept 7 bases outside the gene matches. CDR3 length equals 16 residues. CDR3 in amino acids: CASSAGQGMDTGELFF. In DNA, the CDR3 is TGTGCCAGCAGCGCGGGACAGGGCATGGACACCGGGGAGCTGTTTTTT. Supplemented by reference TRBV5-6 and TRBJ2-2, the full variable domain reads DAGVTQSPTHLIKTRGQQVTLRCSPKSGHDTVSWYQQALGQGPQFIFQYYEEEERQRGNFPDRFSGHQFPNYSSELNVNALLLGDSALYLCASSAGQGMDTGELFFGEGSRLTVL.

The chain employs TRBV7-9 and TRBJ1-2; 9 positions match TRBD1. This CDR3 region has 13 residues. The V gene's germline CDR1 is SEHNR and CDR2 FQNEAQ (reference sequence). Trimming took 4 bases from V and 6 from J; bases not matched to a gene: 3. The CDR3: CASSSGQGDGYTF. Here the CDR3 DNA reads TGTGCCAGCAGCTCGGGACAGGGAGATGGCTACACCTTC.